Following are 13 T cell receptor beta chains from one sample sequenced in a study of early T cells in non-severe SARS-CoV-2 infection (dated by TCRdb to about 2021). The library came from 5' RACE. The run used a NextSeq 500. Clones were called with MiXCR by TCRdb after fastp trimmed the public reads at Q25, and only in-frame beta chains were retained. Every entry covers one CDR3 protein and lists the most common genes and DNA from its rows. This sample comprises 25,000 to 35,000 distinct CDR3 sequences, around 7% of them detected only once. The ten largest clones represent over 30% of the sample. The sequenced material came from whole blood. The receptors originated from an adult who was a healthcare worker with PCR-confirmed SARS-CoV-2 infection or an uninfected control (not recorded which).

This clonotype was seen a single time. This chain uses TRBV6-2 or TRBV6-3 with TRBJ2-7; D not certain. Germline CDR1 is MNHEY and CDR2 is SVGEGT. Deletions cut 2 bases from V and 4 bases from J, with 9 bases between. This CDR3 is built from 13 residues. The CDR3 reads CASSYKDWYEQYF. For the CDR3, the DNA is TGTGCCAGCAGTTACAAGGATTGGTACGAGCAGTACTTC.

V gene TRBV18 combines with J gene TRBJ2-5; the D gene is possibly TRBD2 (6 bases). V lost 2 bases and J 4 bases, leaving 14 bases between the germline ends. The CDR3 runs to 15 residues. Looked up from germline, CDR1 is KGHSH and CDR2 is LQKENI. CDR3 loop: CASSPAFGSGETQYF. CDR3 in DNA: TGTGCCAGCTCACCAGCTTTCGGGAGCGGAGAGACCCAGTACTTC.

The table lists this clonotype with many counts. The chain couples TRBV9 to TRBJ2-1, with TRBD2 matching 7 bases. V was pared by 0 bases and J by 3 bases, with 3 bases of the junction left unmatched. CDR1 SGDLS and CDR2 YYNGEE come from the germline V gene. The CDR3 runs to 15 residues. CDR3 sequence (DNA): TGTGCCAGCAGCGTAGGGACGGGGGGCTACAATGAGCAGTTCTTC. Its protein product is CASSVGTGGYNEQFF. Full variable domain (outside the CDR3, taken from reference TRBV9 and TRBJ2-1): DSGVTQTPKHLITATGQRVTLRCSPRSGDLSVYWYQQSLDQGLQFLIQYYNGEERAKGNILERFSAQQFPDLHSELNLSSLELGDSALYFCASSVGTGGYNEQFFGPGTRLTVL.

There are many counts of this clonotype. The CDR3 DNA sequence: TGTGCCAGCTCACCCGGGGGTAATGAGCAGTTCTTC. This encodes CASSPGGNEQFF. The chain has TRBV18 and TRBJ2-1; TRBD2 is a possible D gene (6 bases). Germline CDR1 KGHSH, CDR2 LQKENI. The length of the CDR3 is 12 residues. V was shortened by 3 bases and J by 7 bases, with 7 bases between the two germline ends.

There are a few counts of this clonotype. The chain links TRBV18 to TRBJ1-2; D gene unclear. Germline V gene data show CDR1 as KGHSH and CDR2 as LQKENI. V shed 2 bases and J shed 5 bases, with 9 bases lying between them. The CDR3 loop spans 13 amino acids. CDR3 sequence: CASSPEDGYGYTF. The CDR3 DNA is TGTGCCAGCTCACCAGAGGATGGGTATGGCTACACCTTC.

In this sample, this clonotype turned up many times. The rearrangement joins TRBV7-6 to TRBJ2-7; 12 bases fit TRBD2. The CDR3 has 16 residues. V was pared by 0 bases and J by 5 bases, with 5 bases of the junction left unmatched. CDR1 and CDR2 (germline): SGHVS, FNYEAQ. The CDR3 spells CASSLARLAGVNEQYF. The CDR3 nucleotides read TGTGCCAGCAGCTTAGCCCGACTAGCGGGAGTCAACGAGCAGTACTTC.

There are many counts of this clonotype. The CDR3 sequence is CAASNGLGVRSYNEQFF. CDR3 DNA sequence: TGTGCTGCCAGTAATGGCTTGGGCGTCAGGTCCTACAATGAGCAGTTCTTC. The chain joins TRBV19 to TRBJ2-1, with no clear D. Per germline, CDR1 LNHDA and CDR2 SQIVND (reference sequence). The CDR3 length is 17 residues.

This clonotype came up many times. CDR3 nucleotides: TGCAGCGTTGAGCGGTCCTACACCGGGGAGCTGTTTTTT. Amino acid sequence: CSVERSYTGELFF. The chain employs TRBV29-1 and TRBJ2-2; no reliable D call. Trimming cost V 3 bases and J 3 bases, with 8 bases left between them. This CDR3 is 13 amino acids long. The germline CDR1 and CDR2 sequences are SQVTM and ANQGSEA.

This clonotype appeared a few times. The chain couples TRBV7-9 to TRBJ2-3; 13 positions match TRBD2. CDR1 is SEHNR and CDR2 is FQNEAQ in the germline V gene (reference sequence). The CDR3 totals 17 residues. J was trimmed by 8 bases and V by 3 bases; bases with no gene match: 11. CDR3 region: CASSFWTSGGTRGTQYF. As DNA, the CDR3 is TGTGCCAGCAGCTTCTGGACTAGCGGGGGCACCCGGGGTACGCAGTATTTT.

This clonotype came up many times. The chain combines TRBV12-3 or TRBV12-4 with TRBJ2-5; D possibly corresponds to TRBD2 (6 bases). V was pared by 6 bases and J by 5 bases, with 16 bases between. This CDR3 comprises 14 residues. The CDR3 DNA follows: TGTGCCAGCAGAACAAATACGGGAGCGGAGACCCAGTACTTC. Translating gives CASRTNTGAETQYF.

This clonotype was detected many times. The genes are TRBV30 and TRBJ1-1; no reliable D call. The germline V gene has CDR1 GTSNPN and CDR2 SVGIG (reference sequence). The V and J ends lost 3 bases and 6 bases respectively, with 11 bases between them. CDR3 length equals 12 residues. The CDR3 here is CAWSAYLPEAFF. As DNA, the CDR3 is TGTGCCTGGAGCGCCTACCTGCCTGAAGCTTTCTTT.

This clonotype has at least ten counts. The chain employs TRBV3-1 and TRBJ1-6; D gene uncertain. The CDR3 loop spans 15 amino acids. Trimming removed 4 bases at V and 10 bases at J, with 17 bases between. The germline CDR1 and CDR2 sequences are LGHDT and YNNKEL (reference sequence). The CDR3 sequence is CASSPSYSPNSPLHF. In DNA, the CDR3 is TGTGCCAGCAGCCCCTCGTATTCGCCTAACTCACCCCTCCACTTT. Supplemented by reference TRBV3-1 and TRBJ1-6, the full variable domain reads DTAVSQTPKYLVTQMGNDKSIKCEQNLGHDTMYWYKQDSKKFLKIMFSYNNKELIINETVPNRFSPKSPDKAHLNLHINSLELGDSAVYFCASSPSYSPNSPLHFGNGTRLTVT.

The rearrangement joins TRBV6-2 or TRBV6-3 to TRBJ1-2, with TRBD1 as a possible D gene (6 bases). The CDR3 is 13 amino acids. V lost 4 bases and J 8 bases, leaving 14 bases between the germline ends. CDR1 is MNHEY, CDR2 SVGEGT, per germline. CDR3 coding DNA: TGTGCCAGCAGTTGGGGGCCGGTGGAAGGCTACACCTTC. Protein: CASSWGPVEGYTF.